This T cell receptor beta chain emerged from a study of T cell responses to AZD1222 COVID-19 vaccine (dated by TCRdb to about 2021). Broadly, across the study: AZD1222 recipients with second doses at about 4 weeks or about 12 weeks were pooled, because spike-specific TCR depth and breadth did not differ between schedules. TCR sequencing was performed for 230 to 250 trial participants, of whom 200 to 210 were given two doses of AZD1222 and approximately 26 were given two doses of MenACWY control vaccine. Trial participants were enrolled by age into subgroups of 18-55, 56-69 and 70-plus years, and around 150, 29 and 61 TCR-sequenced participants, respectively, were included in these subgroups.

The junction carries 6 bases between V and J, which are trimmed by 1 base and 4 bases respectively. The germline V gene yields KGHSH for CDR1 and LQKENI for CDR2. The CDR3, from cysteine to phenylalanine, totals 13 residues. The entry retains the CDR3 DNA only, 39 bases that are in frame from base 1. What the research found in general, with its limitations: In the small 56-69-year group, the increase in depth fell short of significance, most likely because of low power. Reportedly, almost half of the unique spike-specific TCRs recognized epitopes lying outside the regions that are mutated in the B.1.351 and B.1.1.7 variants. Only a handful of AZD1222 recipients were SARS-CoV-2 seropositive at baseline, limiting conclusions about previously exposed vaccinees. Spike-specific TCR breadth and depth rose significantly after two AZD1222 doses compared with day 0 and with MenACWY recipients. Participants were mostly white British and included more females than males, and it was suggested by the authors that clonal diversity may have been underestimated. No day 14 peak-response samples were available, so repertoires were characterized only after the peak T cell response. Vaccine-associated CD4 TCRs spanned the whole spike protein, with dominant responses in regions 160-218 and 743-854.

Reading the label with the study, this specimen's time point is: baseline before first vaccination. Samples from vaccinated people were obtained from the UK trials COV001 and COV002, which included a single-blind randomized controlled phase 2/3 trial of AZD1222 (ChAdOx1 nCoV-19) in healthy adults. For TCRbeta chain sequencing, PBMC samples were collected from trial participants at day 0 and at day 28 after the second dose. Points on this clone: It lacks a known antigen. Base-call qualities are not available, and no considerably larger clone is one nucleotide away.

The CDR3 regions of human TCRbeta chains were subjected to immunosequencing. Under the source paper's analysis protocol: TCRs in the repertoires were matched against a reference library of SARS-CoV-2-specific TCRs that had been generated with the MIRA antigen-specificity platform. Breadth was defined as the fraction of unique TCRs that were SARS-CoV-2-associated. Depth was defined as the fraction of total T cells that were SARS-CoV-2-associated. Each spike-specific TCR was assigned to its reactive spike region and to a CD4 or CD8 class using the MIRA data. Log10-transformed breadth and depth values were compared by one-way ANOVA with Sidak's multiple comparisons tests. TCRdb's version of the immuneACCESS table is confined to in-frame rearrangements and falls short of the full clone set. An unresolved V gene accounts for under half of the shortfall where checked; the remainder is of unknown origin. For V, J and clone size, that table is used; D and trimming come from the DNA. The sample records 100,000 to 150,000 clones, 80% to 90% of which are singletons. The ten largest clonotypes hold more than 9% of the sample.

This clonotype was obtained from an adult in good health. Sample: peripheral blood, taken on day 0 of AZD1222 vaccination. The sequence joins TRBV18 to TRBJ2-3, with a tentative D gene TRBD1 over 5 matching bases. The CDR3 region reads CASSPLGADTQYF. The base sequence is TGTGCCAGCTCACCACTAGGGGCAGATACGCAGTATTTT.